This entry lists 24 T cell receptor beta chains sequenced from one sample in a study of T-cell reconstitution after alpha-beta-depleted transplantation in children. Unique molecular identifiers were incorporated into the prepared TCRbeta library. One entry per CDR3 protein results from TCRdb running MiXCR on the PCR reads. The repertoire has around 960,000 distinct CDR3 sequences, around 30% of them found once; the top ten carry roughly 28%. This material consisted of PBMCs, mostly from graft donor cells, taken 360 days after TCRalphabeta/CD19-depleted stem cell transplant. The source is a boy in the first two years of life who had a stem cell transplant for SCID, so the T cells may come from the graft donor.

This clonotype was observed a handful of times. The chain has TRBV20-1 and TRBJ2-7, with 9 bases matching TRBD1. From germline, CDR1 is DFQATT and CDR2 SNEGSKA (reference sequence). V gave up 3 bases and J gave up 2 bases; unmatched junction bases: 5. The CDR3 runs 14 residues. CDR3 DNA: TGCAGTGCTAGGGGGACAGGGCTAACCTACGAGCAGTACTTC. Translating it yields CSARGTGLTYEQYF.

In this sample, this clonotype turned up a few times. The V call is TRBV7-3, the J call TRBJ2-2; perhaps TRBD2 as D (6 bases). Trimming removed 6 bases from V and 4 bases from J, with 18 bases in between. CDR1 is SGHTA, CDR2 FQGTGA, per germline. This CDR3 is built from 16 residues. The CDR3: CASSPTYPGGTGELFF. The CDR3 region has the DNA TGTGCCAGCAGTCCTACGTACCCCGGGGGCACCGGGGAGCTGTTTTTT.

This clonotype appeared many times. CDR3 loop: CASNSGPEQETQYF. The CDR3 DNA is TGTGCCAGCAATTCGGGGCCAGAACAAGAGACCCAGTACTTC. This chain uses TRBV9 with TRBJ2-5; D is tentatively TRBD1 or TRBD2 (5 bases each). This CDR3 has 14 residues. V was shortened by 6 bases and J by 2 bases, with 14 bases between the two germline ends. Germline V CDR1 and CDR2: SGDLS, YYNGEE.

Comment on this clonotype: It is likely a read error, because the conserved phenylalanine at the end of the CDR3 is missing. The chain couples TRBV6-1 to TRBJ1-2, with D possibly being TRBD1 (5 bases). The germline CDR1 and CDR2 sequences are MNHNS and SASEGT. The CDR3 loop spans 15 amino acids. Trimming cost V 5 bases and J 0 bases, with 13 bases left between them. CDR3 sequence reads: CASSLGVGANYGYTY. The DNA of the CDR3 is TGTGCCAGCAGTCTAGGGGTAGGAGCTAACTATGGCTACACCTAC.

This clonotype was recorded at least ten times. This chain uses TRBV3-1 with TRBJ2-3; tentative D call: TRBD1 (5 bases). The length of the CDR3 is 15 residues. V gave up 4 bases and J gave up 1 base, with 12 bases separating them. Per germline, CDR1 LGHDT and CDR2 YNNKEL (reference sequence). The CDR3 protein is CASSPQGLGTDTQYF. The CDR3 coding sequence is TGTGCCAGCAGCCCCCAGGGTTTGGGCACAGATACGCAGTATTTT.

The chain carries TRBV5-1 and TRBJ1-2; 7 nucleotides match TRBD1. The CDR3 consists of 14 residues. CDR1 and CDR2 (germline): SGHRS, YFSETQ. J was trimmed by 5 bases and V by 0 bases; bases with no gene match: 4. CDR3: CASSLAGTAYGYTF. Written as DNA, the CDR3 is TGCGCCAGCAGCTTGGCAGGGACAGCGTATGGCTACACCTTC.

This clonotype was counted only a few times. This chain joins TRBV15 and TRBJ2-7; no firm D call. V was shortened by 0 bases and J by 6 bases, with 18 bases between the two germline ends. CDR1 and CDR2 (germline): LNHNV, YYDKDF (reference sequence). The CDR3 covers 16 residues. The CDR3 is CATSRDPQVIVREQYF. CDR3 bases: TGTGCCACCAGCAGAGATCCGCAGGTTATCGTCCGCGAGCAGTACTTC.

This clonotype was seen a few times. The rearrangement links TRBV6-5 to TRBJ1-2; 7 nucleotides line up with TRBD1. The V and J ends lost 0 bases and 0 bases, in that order; junction bases with no gene match: 4. The CDR3 consists of 16 residues. Germline loops: CDR1 MNHEY, CDR2 SVGAGI. CDR3 sequence: CASSYSPGQSNYGYTF. DNA for the CDR3: TGTGCCAGCAGTTACTCGCCGGGACAGTCTAACTATGGCTACACCTTC.

This clonotype appeared a single time. The V call is TRBV12-3 or TRBV12-4, the J call TRBJ2-1; D uncertain. V dropped 7 bases and J dropped 0 bases, with 22 bases sitting between them. This CDR3 contains 18 residues. CDR3 nucleotides: TGTGCCAGCATCCAGTCCGTCGCCCCAGTCAGCTCCTACAATGAGCAGTTCTTC. Its translation: CASIQSVAPVSSYNEQFF.

This clonotype has at least ten counts. The chain couples TRBV5-1 to TRBJ2-7; TRBD1 matches at 7 bases. The J segment lost 7 bases and the V segment lost 1 base, leaving 5 bases of the junction unmatched. Looked up from germline, CDR1 is SGHRS and CDR2 is YFSETQ. There are 13 residues in the CDR3. Here the CDR3 DNA reads TGCGCCAGCAGCTTGACGACAGGGCATGAGCAGTACTTC. It specifies CASSLTTGHEQYF.

This chain uses TRBV12-3 or TRBV12-4 with TRBJ1-2; D gene ambiguous. The CDR3 covers 15 residues. The V and J ends lost 5 bases and 4 bases respectively, with 17 bases between them. CDR3 DNA: TGTGCCAGCAGTCGGAGGACGGATAACCTCTATGGCTACACCTTC. Residues: CASSRRTDNLYGYTF.

This clonotype was found a few times. This chain links TRBV29-1 with TRBJ1-2; D is unclear. The CDR3 loop spans 13 amino acids. Deletions cut 5 bases from V and 0 bases from J, with 10 bases between. In germline, CDR1 is SQVTM, CDR2 ANQGSEA. CDR3 sequence: CSVPKESNYGYTF. The CDR3 bases are TGCAGCGTTCCTAAGGAATCTAACTATGGCTACACCTTC.

A single count supports this clonotype. The chain is built from TRBV10-3 and TRBJ1-1; TRBD1 might be the D (5 bases). The CDR3 is 17 amino acids. In germline, CDR1 is ENHRY, CDR2 SYGVKD. Trimming took 11 bases from V and 1 from J, leaving 26 bases between them. The DNA for the CDR3 is TGTGCCGCCACAAGACTCAGGGTAATCGAAACGAACACTGAAGCTTTCTTT. Translation: CAATRLRVIETNTEAFF.

The genes are TRBV5-6 and TRBJ2-7, with 7 positions matching TRBD1. The trim removed 4 bases at V and 2 bases at J, leaving 9 bases unmatched. CDR1 and CDR2 from the germline V gene are SGHDT and YYEEEE. The CDR3 sequence is 15 residues long. CDR3 in amino acids: CASSPYKGQTYEQYF. CDR3 sequence (DNA): TGTGCCAGCAGCCCCTATAAGGGACAGACCTACGAGCAGTACTTC.

V is TRBV6-5 and J is TRBJ1-1; maybe TRBD1 (5 bases). The V end was cut by 0 bases, the J end by 5 bases, with 13 bases between. CDR1 is MNHEY, CDR2 SVGAGI, per germline. The CDR3 covers 15 residues. CDR3 loop: CASSYSGQLVTEAFF. The CDR3 DNA follows: TGTGCCAGCAGTTACTCGGGGCAGTTGGTTACTGAAGCTTTCTTT.

The chain recombines TRBV4-2 with TRBJ1-4; tentatively, D is TRBD1 (5 bases). The V gene lost 0 bases and the J gene lost 3 bases, with 8 bases spanning the gap. The CDR3 runs 15 residues. Germline CDR1 LGHNA, CDR2 YNFKEQ. The CDR3, as DNA: TGTGCCAGCAGCCAAGAACGGGGGTCTAATGAAAAACTGTTTTTT. Translated: CASSQERGSNEKLFF.

V is TRBV7-2 and J is TRBJ1-5; possible D gene TRBD1, 5 bases. The germline V gene encodes CDR1 SGHTA and CDR2 FQGNSA. The CDR3 is 15 residues long. V was pared by 5 bases and J by 0 bases, with 11 bases between. The CDR3 region is CASSVGVPSNQPQHF. CDR3 sequence (DNA): TGTGCCAGCAGCGTAGGGGTTCCTAGCAATCAGCCCCAGCATTTT.

This clonotype was seen a few times. The chain couples TRBV4-3 to TRBJ2-1, with 8 bases matching TRBD1. The CDR3 is 17 amino acids. With 2 bases clipped from V and 7 bases from J, the junction kept 13 bases outside the gene matches. The germline gives CDR1 LGHNA, CDR2 YSLEER. The CDR3 nucleotides read TGCGCCAGCAGCCAACGCCCTTTGGACAGGGTTAGGAATGAGCAGTTCTTC. Its translation is CASSQRPLDRVRNEQFF.

This clonotype has only a few counts. The chain recombines TRBV20-1 with TRBJ2-3; D is uncertain. V was pared by 6 bases and J by 2 bases, with 15 bases between. Germline CDR1 DFQATT, CDR2 SNEGSKA (reference sequence). The CDR3 runs to 14 residues. The chain's CDR3 is CSAPHPPITDTQYF. DNA for the CDR3: TGCAGTGCGCCCCATCCACCTATCACAGATACGCAGTATTTT.

In this sample, this clonotype turned up a few times. V gene TRBV21-1 combines with J gene TRBJ1-5; the DNA was not used to check the table's D call, TRBD1. TRBV21-1 corresponds to a pseudogene. This CDR3 has 15 amino acids. CDR3 sequence reads: CASSKAGQGVQPQHF. The CDR3, as DNA: TGTGCCAGCAGCAAAGCAGGACAGGGAGTTCAGCCCCAGCATTTT.

This clonotype turned up a few times. The J gene is TRBJ2-1, the V gene TRBV12-3 or TRBV12-4; D could derive from TRBD1 or TRBD2 (5 bases each). Trimming left V 3 bases short and J 9 bases short, with 12 bases between. The CDR3 spans 13 residues. The CDR3 bases are TGTGCCAGCAGTTTGCAGTGGGGACCTGAGCAGTTCTTC. Protein sequence: CASSLQWGPEQFF.

This clonotype was counted between two and nine times. The chain carries TRBV20-1 and TRBJ1-6, with no clear D. Germline values: CDR1 DFQATT, CDR2 SNEGSKA (reference sequence). The CDR3 runs to 15 residues. V gave up 2 bases and J gave up 5 bases, with 13 bases separating them. CDR3 bases: TGCAGTGCTAGATTGAGGCAGGTCGATAATTCACCCCTCCACTTT. It encodes CSARLRQVDNSPLHF.

This chain uses TRBV2 with TRBJ1-1; D ambiguous. Germline V lookup: CDR1 SNHLY, CDR2 FYNNEI. V dropped 4 bases and J dropped 1 base, with 7 bases sitting between them. The CDR3 is 13 residues long. CDR3 coding DNA: TGTGCCAGCAGTGTCAGGCGGAACACTGAAGCTTTCTTT. It yields the protein CASSVRRNTEAFF.

The V and J genes are TRBV15 and TRBJ2-2; D not resolved. From germline, CDR1 is LNHNV and CDR2 YYDKDF (reference sequence). The CDR3 is 16 residues long. The germline V and J ends were trimmed by 0 bases and 4 bases, with 12 bases remaining between them. This CDR3 reads CATSRDPTPGTGELFF. CDR3 bases: TGTGCCACCAGCAGAGATCCCACCCCGGGCACCGGGGAGCTGTTTTTT.